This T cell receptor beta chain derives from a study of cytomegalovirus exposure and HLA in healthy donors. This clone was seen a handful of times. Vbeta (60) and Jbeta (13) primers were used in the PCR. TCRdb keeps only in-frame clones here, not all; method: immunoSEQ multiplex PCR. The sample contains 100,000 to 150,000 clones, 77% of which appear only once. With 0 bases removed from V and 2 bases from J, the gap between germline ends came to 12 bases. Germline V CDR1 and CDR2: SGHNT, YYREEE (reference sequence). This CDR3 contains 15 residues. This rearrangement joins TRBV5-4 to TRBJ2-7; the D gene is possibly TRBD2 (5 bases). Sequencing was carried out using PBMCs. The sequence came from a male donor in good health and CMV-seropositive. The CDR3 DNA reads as TGTGCCAGCAGCTTGGGAGGGTCTCCCGCCTACGAGCAGTACTTC. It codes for CASSLGGSPAYEQYF.